The 27 T cell receptor beta chains below all came from one sample that was sequenced in a study of blood T cell repertoires in COVID-19. Assay: immunoSEQ multiplex PCR; the TCRdb copy retains only in-frame clones and omits some. The table lists about 250,000 clones, 86% of them singletons. Material for sequencing was peripheral blood. These receptors all come from a woman aged 25 to 39 with active or convalescent COVID-19.

The CDR3 sequence is CASSQDLPRVNTEAFF. CDR3 DNA sequence: TGTGCCAGCAGCCAAGATCTACCCAGGGTGAACACTGAAGCTTTCTTT. The rearrangement joins TRBV14 to TRBJ1-1; D is perhaps TRBD1 (5 bases). V lost 0 bases and J lost 0, with 11 bases in between. CDR3 size: 16 residues. Germline V gene lookup returns CDR1 SGHDN and CDR2 FVKESK.

This sequence joins TRBV11-2 and TRBJ2-2; perhaps TRBD2 as D (7 bases). Trimming removed 5 bases from V and 1 base from J, with 14 bases in between. The CDR3 extends over 16 amino acids. Germline CDR1 and CDR2: SGHAT and FQNNGV. The CDR3: CASSKLGGRNTGELFF. In nucleotides, the CDR3 is TGTGCCAGCAGCAAACTGGGGGGGCGGAACACCGGGGAGCTGTTTTTT.

This CDR3 reads CASSLGQGVWRGYTF. In DNA, the CDR3 is TGCGCCAGCAGCTTGGGACAGGGGGTTTGGAGGGGCTACACCTTC. The J gene is TRBJ1-2, the V gene TRBV5-1, with TRBD1 matching over 9 bases. Germline V gene lookup returns CDR1 SGHRS and CDR2 YFSETQ. The CDR3 sequence is 15 residues long. V lost 0 bases, J lost 8 bases, and 8 bases stayed unmatched.

As concerns this clone: Other DNA sequences in this sample translate to the same CDR3. The gene calls are TRBV18 and TRBJ1-5, with 7 bases that match TRBD1. This CDR3 region has 14 residues. The J segment lost 2 bases and the V segment lost 3 bases, leaving 1 base of the junction unmatched. CDR1 is KGHSH and CDR2 is LQKENI in the germline V gene. As DNA, the CDR3 is TGTGCCAGCTCACCCGGGACAGGCAATCAGCCCCAGCATTTT. Its translation is CASSPGTGNQPQHF.

This rearrangement joins TRBV5-4 to TRBJ2-2; D may be TRBD1 (5 bases). Trimming left V 3 bases short and J 2 bases short, with 14 bases between. The CDR3 consists of 16 residues. Germline V lookup: CDR1 SGHNT, CDR2 YYREEE (reference sequence). DNA of the CDR3: TGTGCCAGCAGCTGGGGCCAGCAGGGTAACACCGGGGAGCTGTTTTTT. It yields the protein CASSWGQQGNTGELFF.

This rearrangement joins TRBV2 to TRBJ1-6, with TRBD1 matching over 7 bases. CDR3 size: 15 residues. Trimming took 1 base from V and 9 from J; bases not matched to a gene: 6. The germline CDR1 and CDR2 sequences are SNHLY and FYNNEI. CDR3 residues: CASSEETGLISPLHF. CDR3 bases: TGTGCCAGCAGTGAAGAGACAGGGTTAATTTCACCCCTCCACTTT.

The chain joins TRBV5-1 to TRBJ1-5; perhaps TRBD1 as D (5 bases). This CDR3 has 15 residues. Looked up from germline, CDR1 is SGHRS and CDR2 is YFSETQ. The V gene lost 4 bases and the J gene lost 0 bases, with 11 bases spanning the gap. This CDR3 is CASSEGTISNQPQHF. For the CDR3, the DNA is TGCGCCAGCAGCGAGGGGACTATTAGCAATCAGCCCCAGCATTTT.

The chain combines TRBV7-9 with TRBJ2-2; 7 bases match TRBD2. Germline V gene lookup returns CDR1 SEHNR and CDR2 FQNEAQ (reference sequence). The junction had 4 bases not matched to a gene; V was cut back by 2 bases and J by 4 bases. This CDR3 region has 15 residues. The CDR3 DNA reads TGTGCCAGCAGCTTATCCGGGGGGTTCACCGGGGAGCTGTTTTTT. It translates to CASSLSGGFTGELFF.

The chain links TRBV5-1 to TRBJ2-1; D call uncertain. Per the germline V gene, CDR1 is SGHRS and CDR2 is YFSETQ. With 5 bases removed from V and 6 bases from J, the gap between germline ends came to 12 bases. The CDR3 is made up of 13 amino acids. CDR3 region: CASSIRSANEQFF. CDR3 coding DNA: TGCGCCAGCAGTATCCGGTCTGCCAATGAGCAGTTCTTC.

The chain recombines TRBV5-1 with TRBJ2-1; 11 nucleotides align to TRBD2. CDR3 size: 16 residues. Trimming took 2 bases from V and 4 from J; bases not matched to a gene: 5. Germline CDR1 and CDR2: SGHRS and YFSETQ. CDR3 region: CASSLAGTSGYNEQFF. The CDR3 bases are TGCGCCAGCAGCTTAGCCGGGACTAGCGGATACAATGAGCAGTTCTTC. Complete variable domain (other parts from reference TRBV5-1 and TRBJ2-1): KAGVTQTPRYLIKTRGQQVTLSCSPISGHRSVSWYQQTPGQGLQFLFEYFSETQRNKGNFPGRFSGRQFSNSRSEMNVSTLELGDSALYLCASSLAGTSGYNEQFFGPGTRLTVL.

This clone has only one observation. J is TRBJ1-3 and V is TRBV29-1, with D tentatively TRBD1 (5 bases). Trimming removed 7 bases from V and 0 bases from J, with 7 bases in between. This CDR3 spans 12 amino acids. The germline CDR1 and CDR2 sequences are SQVTM and ANQGSEA. In DNA, the CDR3 is TGCAGCGGCAGGGACTCTGGAAACACCATATATTTT. Encoded protein: CSGRDSGNTIYF.

V and J are TRBV19 and TRBJ1-1; maybe TRBD1 (6 bases). The V gene lost 8 bases and the J gene lost 8 bases, with 18 bases spanning the gap. CDR1 is LNHDA, CDR2 SQIVND, per germline (reference sequence). The CDR3 loop spans 13 amino acids. The CDR3 is CASSRGSSTEAFF. DNA for the CDR3: TGTGCCAGTTCAAGGGGGAGTTCTACGGAAGCTTTCTTT.

J is TRBJ1-5 and V is TRBV6-5, with 9 bases lining up with TRBD1. Unmatched junction bases numbered 6, after V lost 2 bases and J lost 7 bases. The CDR3 has 15 amino acids. Germline assignment: CDR1 MNHEY and CDR2 SVGAGI. This CDR3 is CASSYVQGANQPQHF. CDR3 coding DNA: TGTGCCAGCAGTTACGTACAGGGGGCAAACCAGCCCCAGCATTTT.

The chain links TRBV6-5 to TRBJ2-1; D call uncertain. The CDR3 is made up of 13 amino acids. The V gene's germline CDR1 is MNHEY and CDR2 SVGAGI. Between the trimmed V and J ends, which lost 6 bases and 5 bases, there was a span of 11 bases. Here the CDR3 reads CASRPVGDNEQFF. CDR3 bases: TGTGCCAGCAGGCCCGTCGGAGACAATGAGCAGTTCTTC.

This chain joins TRBV4-1 and TRBJ2-4, with D tentatively TRBD2 (6 bases). The V and J ends lost 3 bases and 8 bases respectively, with 14 bases between them. Germline assignment: CDR1 MGHRA and CDR2 YSYEKL. This CDR3 is 14 amino acids long. The CDR3 sequence is CASSQGGGGDIQYF. CDR3 nucleotide sequence: TGCGCCAGCAGCCAGGGGGGTGGTGGAGACATTCAGTACTTC.

The chain has TRBV7-2 and TRBJ2-3; TRBD1 agrees at 7 bases. V lost 5 bases to trimming and J lost 2 bases; unmatched junction nucleotides: 7. CDR1 is SGHTA, CDR2 FQGNSA, per germline. There are 15 residues in the CDR3. DNA of the CDR3: TGTGCCAGCAGCCTACGGACAGGATCCACAGATACGCAGTATTTT. This translates into CASSLRTGSTDTQYF.

The genes are TRBV6-2 or TRBV6-3 and TRBJ1-4; a weak D match, TRBD1 (6 bases). V was cut by 5 bases and J by 0 bases, with 13 bases left in between. The CDR3 runs to 16 residues. Germline V gene data show CDR1 as MNHEY and CDR2 as SVGEGT. CDR3 loop: CASSPGTFATNEKLFF. The CDR3 DNA is TGTGCCAGCAGTCCCGGGACATTTGCAACTAATGAAAAACTGTTTTTT.

The chain recombines TRBV9 with TRBJ1-2, with 8 bases that match TRBD1. The CDR3 loop spans 17 amino acids. V trimming: 3 bases; J trimming: 4 bases; junction bases outside the gene matches: 14. Per germline, CDR1 SGDLS and CDR2 YYNGEE. The chain's CDR3 is CASSAPRGDRSSYGYTF. The CDR3 DNA sequence: TGTGCCAGCAGCGCCCCCCGGGGGGACAGGAGCTCCTATGGCTACACCTTC.

The V gene is TRBV4-3, the J gene TRBJ2-6; maybe TRBD2 (6 bases). V was pared by 2 bases and J by 0 bases, with 11 bases between. Looked up from germline, CDR1 is LGHNA and CDR2 is YSLEER. The CDR3 length is 17 residues. This CDR3 reads CASSQSNSGSGANVLTF. In nucleotides, the CDR3 is TGCGCCAGCAGCCAAAGTAATAGCGGCTCTGGGGCCAACGTCCTGACTTTC.

The genes are TRBV5-1 and TRBJ2-6, with D possibly TRBD2 on 5 matching bases. Germline values: CDR1 SGHRS, CDR2 YFSETQ. This CDR3 has 17 residues. V was pared by 0 bases and J by 4 bases, with 14 bases between. The CDR3 here is CASSLELRVSGANVLTF. In DNA, the CDR3 is TGCGCCAGCAGCTTGGAGTTGCGGGTAAGCGGGGCCAACGTCCTGACTTTC.

V usage is TRBV7-2 and J usage is TRBJ2-7; tentative D call: TRBD2 (5 bases). The ends were cut back, 5 bases at V and 1 base at J, with 21 bases in the middle. This CDR3 region has 17 residues. The germline V gene has CDR1 SGHTA and CDR2 FQGNSA. Here the CDR3 reads CASSRNPRGLGSYEQYF. CDR3 DNA: TGTGCCAGCAGCCGTAATCCAAGAGGGCTCGGGTCCTACGAGCAGTACTTC. The variable domain in full, with the rest retrieved from reference TRBV7-2 and TRBJ2-7, is GAGVSQSPSNKVTEKGKDVELRCDPISGHTALYWYRQSLGQGLEFLIYFQGNSAPDKSGLPSDRFSAERTGGSVSTLTIQRTQQEDSAVYLCASSRNPRGLGSYEQYFGPGTRLTVT.

The chain recombines TRBV29-1 with TRBJ2-1; 8 nucleotides match TRBD2. The CDR3 is made up of 15 amino acids. V dropped 3 bases and J dropped 1; count of bases not matched to a gene: 5. CDR1 and CDR2 from the germline V gene are SQVTM and ANQGSEA. Here the CDR3 DNA reads TGCAGCGTTGAGGGTAGCGGGGTTTCCTACAATGAGCAGTTCTTC. The encoded protein is CSVEGSGVSYNEQFF.

The chain is built from TRBV9 and TRBJ2-3; D may be TRBD2 (7 bases). Trimming removed 3 bases from V and 4 bases from J, with 15 bases in between. This CDR3 has 15 amino acids. Germline V gene sequence: CDR1 SGDLS, CDR2 YYNGEE. The CDR3 region has the DNA TGTGCCAGCAGCGCCGGACTAGGGGGGGCAGATACGCAGTATTTT. Translated, it gives CASSAGLGGADTQYF.

This chain uses TRBV19 with TRBJ1-2; 10 bases agree with TRBD1. Germline-derived CDR1 and CDR2 are LNHDA and SQIVND (reference sequence). With 5 bases clipped from V and 4 bases from J, the junction kept 1 base outside the gene matches. The CDR3 length is 13 residues. CDR3 nucleotides: TGTGCCAGTAGTGACAGGGGGCCCTATGGCTACACCTTC. Residues: CASSDRGPYGYTF.

The gene calls are TRBV7-8 and TRBJ1-3, with unresolved D. Trimming removed 5 bases from V and 3 bases from J, with 14 bases in between. The CDR3 runs 15 residues. Germline CDR1 reads SGHVS; CDR2 reads FQNEAQ. CDR3 loop: CASSPGSGVGNTIYF. The CDR3 nucleotides read TGTGCCAGCAGCCCGGGCTCCGGGGTTGGAAACACCATATATTTT.

The gene calls are TRBV5-1 and TRBJ1-2, with 7 nucleotides matching TRBD1. After removal of 4 bases from V and 3 bases from J, the junction contained 6 bases not matched to a gene. The CDR3 consists of 14 residues. Germline V gives CDR1 SGHRS, CDR2 YFSETQ. CDR3 region: CASSLKGQHYGYTF. CDR3 bases: TGCGCCAGCAGCCTAAAGGGACAGCACTATGGCTACACCTTC.

The chain carries TRBV5-6 and TRBJ1-4, with 7 nucleotides matching TRBD1. Germline V gives CDR1 SGHDT, CDR2 YYEEEE. The CDR3 extends over 14 amino acids. Trimming took 3 bases from V and 8 from J; bases not matched to a gene: 7. In DNA form, the CDR3 reads TGTGCCAGCAGCTGGACATCAGGGGGGGAAAAACTGTTTTTT. Amino acids: CASSWTSGGEKLFF.